Below, 12 T cell receptor beta chains from the same sample are listed, as sequenced in a study of blood T cell repertoires in COVID-19 (dated by TCRdb to 2018 to 2020). The method was the immunoSEQ multiplex PCR assay. As stored in TCRdb, this immuneACCESS dataset retains in-frame rearrangements with V and J assigned. A fraction of the clones does not appear; measured against another copy, unresolved V genes explain less than half of the discrepancy, and the remainder lacks a known reason. The sample includes about 220,000 clones, with about 91% observed a single time. Roughly 14% of the sample rests with the top ten. Input material: PBMCs or T cells enriched from blood (not recorded which). All receptors come from a woman between 50 and 59 years old with acute COVID-19.

V gene TRBV25-1 combines with J gene TRBJ2-1, with D unresolved. V lost 2 bases, J lost 12 bases, and 14 bases lay in between. The CDR3 contains 13 residues. Germline V gene lookup returns CDR1 MGHDK and CDR2 SYGVNS. As DNA, the CDR3 is TGTGCCAGCAGTGAACCCAACACCGATGCGCAGTTCTTC. It yields the protein CASSEPNTDAQFF.

The chain carries TRBV28 and TRBJ2-1, with unresolved D. The V end was cut by 3 bases, the J end by 2 bases, with 8 bases between. The germline gives CDR1 MDHEN, CDR2 SYDVKM. The CDR3 has 14 residues. The CDR3 region is CASSLGITYNEQFF. DNA for the CDR3: TGTGCCAGCAGTTTGGGCATTACCTACAATGAGCAGTTCTTC.

This clone was counted only a few times. The chain couples TRBV28 to TRBJ1-1; 7 nucleotides match TRBD1. This CDR3 is built from 14 residues. Germline V gene lookup returns CDR1 MDHEN and CDR2 SYDVKM. The V gene end was trimmed by 6 bases and the J gene end by 3 bases; junction bases not matched to a gene: 7. The CDR3 bases are TGTGCCAGCAGGACACAGGGGCGGGACACTGAAGCTTTCTTT. This translates into CASRTQGRDTEAFF.

The chain employs TRBV7-9 and TRBJ2-2; possible D gene TRBD1, 5 bases. The V end was cut by 2 bases, the J end by 5 bases, with 15 bases between. Germline CDR1 and CDR2: SEHNR and FQNEAQ (reference sequence). The CDR3 extends over 16 amino acids. CDR3 coding DNA: TGTGCCAGCAGCTTATTTGAGACAGAGATTACCGGGGAGCTGTTTTTT. Residues: CASSLFETEITGELFF.

The V and J genes are TRBV30 and TRBJ1-2, with D perhaps matching TRBD1 (6 bases). The CDR3 runs 14 residues. V lost 4 bases and J 4 bases, leaving 16 bases between the germline ends. Germline CDR1 and CDR2: GTSNPN and SVGIG (reference sequence). The CDR3 region has the DNA TGTGCCTGGAATGACAGGACGCTCTCCTATGGCTACACCTTC. Translation: CAWNDRTLSYGYTF.

Here the CDR3 reads CASSLELAGYNEQFF. The CDR3 nucleotides are TGTGCCAGCAGCTTAGAATTAGCGGGATACAATGAGCAGTTCTTC. The chain carries TRBV7-8 and TRBJ2-1, with TRBD2 identical over 8 bases. With V trimmed by 1 base and J by 4 bases, 3 bases remained unmatched. Per the germline V gene, CDR1 is SGHVS and CDR2 is FQNEAQ. CDR3 length: 15 residues.

This chain connects TRBV7-9 to TRBJ2-1, with D maybe TRBD1 (5 bases). The CDR3 covers 14 residues. Germline CDR1 SEHNR, CDR2 FQNEAQ (reference sequence). The germline V and J ends were trimmed by 5 bases and 6 bases, with 14 bases remaining between them. CDR3 nucleotide sequence: TGTGCCAGCAGCCTCGGACACCAGATCAATGAGCAGTTCTTC. The encoded protein is CASSLGHQINEQFF.

The gene calls are TRBV11-3 and TRBJ2-3, with D possibly TRBD2 on 7 matching bases. V was shortened by 2 bases and J by 2 bases, with 14 bases between the two germline ends. The CDR3 extends over 16 amino acids. The V gene's germline CDR1 is SGHNT and CDR2 YENEEA. CDR3 nucleotides: TGTGCCAGCAGCTTAAAGGGGGGGTTGGTCACAGATACGCAGTATTTT. It encodes CASSLKGGLVTDTQYF.

The chain couples TRBV5-1 to TRBJ2-3; D remains unclear. The CDR3 covers 13 residues. Germline CDR1 is SGHRS and CDR2 is YFSETQ. Trimming took 5 bases from V and 0 from J, leaving 7 bases between them. The CDR3 coding sequence is TGCGCCAGCAGACTACCCAGCACAGATACGCAGTATTTT. Amino acid sequence: CASRLPSTDTQYF.

The rearrangement joins TRBV10-3 to TRBJ2-7; TRBD1 aligns across 7 bases. The CDR3 contains 14 residues. CDR1 is ENHRY and CDR2 is SYGVKD in the germline V gene. V gave up 0 bases and J gave up 1 base; unmatched junction bases: 0. CDR3 sequence: CAISESGQSYEQYF. CDR3 in DNA: TGTGCCATCAGTGAGTCGGGACAGTCCTACGAGCAGTACTTC.

J is TRBJ2-1 and V is TRBV7-9, with 14 bases fitting TRBD2. CDR3 length equals 19 residues. V lost 4 bases to trimming and J lost 6 bases; unmatched junction nucleotides: 14. Germline V gene data show CDR1 as SEHNR and CDR2 as FQNEAQ (reference sequence). The CDR3 region is CASSSSGTSGSGGANEQFF. DNA of the CDR3: TGTGCCAGCAGCTCCTCCGGGACTAGCGGGAGTGGGGGGGCCAATGAGCAGTTCTTC. The whole variable domain, remainder taken from reference TRBV7-9 and TRBJ2-1, is DTGVSQNPRHKITKRGQNVTFRCDPISEHNRLYWYRQTLGQGPEFLTYFQNEAQLEKSRLLSDRFSAERPKGSFSTLEIQRTEQGDSAMYLCASSSSGTSGSGGANEQFFGPGTRLTVL.

The chain is built from TRBV2 and TRBJ1-5; tentative D call: TRBD1 (5 bases). CDR3 length: 14 residues. Germline CDR1 SNHLY, CDR2 FYNNEI. The V end was cut by 4 bases, the J end by 5 bases, with 12 bases between. In DNA form, the CDR3 reads TGTGCCAGCAGTGTCGGTCCGGGGGATCAGCCCCAGCATTTT. This translates into CASSVGPGDQPQHF.